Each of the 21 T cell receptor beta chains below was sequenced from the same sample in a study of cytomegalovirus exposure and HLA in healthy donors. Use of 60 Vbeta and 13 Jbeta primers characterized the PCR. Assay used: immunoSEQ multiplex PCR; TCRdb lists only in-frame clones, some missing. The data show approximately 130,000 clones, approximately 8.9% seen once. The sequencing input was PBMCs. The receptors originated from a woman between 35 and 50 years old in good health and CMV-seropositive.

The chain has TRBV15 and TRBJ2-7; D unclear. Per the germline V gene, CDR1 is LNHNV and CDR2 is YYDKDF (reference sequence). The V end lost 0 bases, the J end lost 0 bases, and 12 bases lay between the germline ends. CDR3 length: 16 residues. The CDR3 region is CATSRDHNTASYEQYF. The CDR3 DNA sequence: TGTGCCACCAGCAGAGATCACAACACCGCCTCCTACGAGCAGTACTTC.

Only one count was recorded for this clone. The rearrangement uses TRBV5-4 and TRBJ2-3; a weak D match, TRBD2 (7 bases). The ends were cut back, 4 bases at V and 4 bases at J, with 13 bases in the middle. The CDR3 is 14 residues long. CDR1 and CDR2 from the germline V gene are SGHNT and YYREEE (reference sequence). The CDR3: CASSVSGGSDTQYF. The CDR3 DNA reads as TGTGCCAGCAGCGTATCGGGGGGCTCAGATACGCAGTATTTT.

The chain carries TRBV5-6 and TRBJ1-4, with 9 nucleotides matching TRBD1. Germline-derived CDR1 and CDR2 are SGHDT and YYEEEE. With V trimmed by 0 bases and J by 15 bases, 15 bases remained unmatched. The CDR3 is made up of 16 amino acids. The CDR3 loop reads CASSLAETGGAGKVFF. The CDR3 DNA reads TGTGCCAGCAGCTTGGCCGAAACAGGGGGCGCCGGAAAGGTGTTTTTT. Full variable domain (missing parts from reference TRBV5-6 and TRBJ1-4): DAGVTQSPTHLIKTRGQQVTLRCSPKSGHDTVSWYQQALGQGPQFIFQYYEEEERQRGNFPDRFSGHQFPNYSSELNVNALLLGDSALYLCASSLAETGGAGKVFFGSGTQLSVL.

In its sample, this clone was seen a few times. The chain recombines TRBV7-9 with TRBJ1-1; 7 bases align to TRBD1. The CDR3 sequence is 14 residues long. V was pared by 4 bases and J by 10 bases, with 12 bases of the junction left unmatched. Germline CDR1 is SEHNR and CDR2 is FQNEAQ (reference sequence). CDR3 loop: CASSSNPGTAGAFF. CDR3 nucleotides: TGTGCCAGCAGCTCGAATCCGGGGACAGCCGGAGCTTTCTTT.

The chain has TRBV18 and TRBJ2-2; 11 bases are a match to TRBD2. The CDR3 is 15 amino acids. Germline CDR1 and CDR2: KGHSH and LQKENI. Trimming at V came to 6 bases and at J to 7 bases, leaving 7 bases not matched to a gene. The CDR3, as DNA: TGTGCCAGCTCCTGGACTAGCGGGTCAGGCGGGGAGCTGTTTTTT. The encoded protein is CASSWTSGSGGELFF.

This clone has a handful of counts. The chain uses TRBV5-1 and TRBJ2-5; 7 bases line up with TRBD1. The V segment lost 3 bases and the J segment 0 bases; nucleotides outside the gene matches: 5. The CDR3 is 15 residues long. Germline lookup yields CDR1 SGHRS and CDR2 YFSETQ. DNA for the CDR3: TGCGCCAGCAGCTCTGGACAGGACAACCAAGAGACCCAGTACTTC. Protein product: CASSSGQDNQETQYF.

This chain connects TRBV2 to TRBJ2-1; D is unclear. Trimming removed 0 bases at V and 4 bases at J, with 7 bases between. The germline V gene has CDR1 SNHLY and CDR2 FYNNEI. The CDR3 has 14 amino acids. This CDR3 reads CASSEARGYNEQFF. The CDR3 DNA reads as TGTGCCAGCAGTGAAGCGCGAGGATACAATGAGCAGTTCTTC. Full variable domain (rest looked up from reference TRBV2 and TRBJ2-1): EPEVTQTPSHQVTQMGQEVILRCVPISNHLYFYWYRQILGQKVEFLVSFYNNEISEKSEIFDDQFSVERPDGSNFTLKIRSTKLEDSAMYFCASSEARGYNEQFFGPGTRLTVL.

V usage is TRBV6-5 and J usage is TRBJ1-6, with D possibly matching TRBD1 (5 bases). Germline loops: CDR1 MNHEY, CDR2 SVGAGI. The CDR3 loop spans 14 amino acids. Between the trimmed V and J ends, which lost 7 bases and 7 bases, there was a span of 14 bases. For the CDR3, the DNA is TGTGCCAGCACCCGCGGGGGGGAGAATTCACCCCTCCACTTT. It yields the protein CASTRGGENSPLHF.

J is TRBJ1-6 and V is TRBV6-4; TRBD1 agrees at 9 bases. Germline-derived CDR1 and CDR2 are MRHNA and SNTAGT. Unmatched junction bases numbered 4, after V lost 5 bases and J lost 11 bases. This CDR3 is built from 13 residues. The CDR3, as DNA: TGTGCCAGCAGTTTGGGACAGGGTACACCCCTCCACTTT. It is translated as CASSLGQGTPLHF.

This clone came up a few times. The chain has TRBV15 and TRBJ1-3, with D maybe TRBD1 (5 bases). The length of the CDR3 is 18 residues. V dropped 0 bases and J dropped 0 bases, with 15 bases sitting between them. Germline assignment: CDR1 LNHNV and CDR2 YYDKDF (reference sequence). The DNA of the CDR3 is TGTGCCACCAGCAGAGATTGGGGGGTGGCTAACTCTGGAAACACCATATATTTT. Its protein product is CATSRDWGVANSGNTIYF.

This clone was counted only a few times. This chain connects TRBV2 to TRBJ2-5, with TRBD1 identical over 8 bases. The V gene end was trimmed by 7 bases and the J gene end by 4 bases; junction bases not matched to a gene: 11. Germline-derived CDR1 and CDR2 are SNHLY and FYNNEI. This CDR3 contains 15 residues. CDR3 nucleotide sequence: TGTGCCAGCAAACCGGGACAGGCGTTTAGAGAGACCCAGTACTTC. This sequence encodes CASKPGQAFRETQYF.

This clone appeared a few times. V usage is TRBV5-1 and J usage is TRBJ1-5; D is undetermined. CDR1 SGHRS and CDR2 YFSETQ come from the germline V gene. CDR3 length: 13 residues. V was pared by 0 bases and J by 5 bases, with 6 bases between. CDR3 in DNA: TGCGCCAGCAGCTTGGATCCAGATCAGCCCCAGCATTTT. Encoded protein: CASSLDPDQPQHF.

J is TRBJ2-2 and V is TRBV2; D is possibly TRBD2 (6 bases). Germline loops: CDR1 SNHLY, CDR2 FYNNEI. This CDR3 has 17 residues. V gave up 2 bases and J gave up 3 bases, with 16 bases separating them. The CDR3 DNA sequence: TGTGCCAGCAGTGAAATTGCTCGCGGGATCCACACCGGGGAGCTGTTTTTT. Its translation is CASSEIARGIHTGELFF.

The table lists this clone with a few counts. CDR3: CASRRTVNTGELFF. DNA for the CDR3: TGTGCCAGCAGAAGGACAGTAAACACCGGGGAGCTGTTTTTT. This chain connects TRBV6-1 to TRBJ2-2; possible D gene TRBD1, 6 bases. In germline, CDR1 is MNHNS, CDR2 SASEGT. Trimming shortened V by 6 bases and J by 2 bases, and 10 bases separated the two germline ends. This CDR3 is built from 14 residues.

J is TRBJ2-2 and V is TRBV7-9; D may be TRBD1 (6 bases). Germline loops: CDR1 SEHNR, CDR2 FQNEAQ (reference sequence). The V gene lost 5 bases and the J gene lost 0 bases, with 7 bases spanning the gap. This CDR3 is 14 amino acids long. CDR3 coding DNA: TGTGCCAGCAGCCAGGGGACGAACACCGGGGAGCTGTTTTTT. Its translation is CASSQGTNTGELFF.

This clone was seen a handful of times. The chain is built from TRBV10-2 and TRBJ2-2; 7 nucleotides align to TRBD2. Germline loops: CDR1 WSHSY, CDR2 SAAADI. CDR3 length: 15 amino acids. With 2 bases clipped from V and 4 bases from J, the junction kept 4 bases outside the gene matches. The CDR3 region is CASSEIRGVTGELFF. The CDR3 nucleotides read TGCGCCAGCAGTGAGATCCGGGGGGTCACCGGGGAGCTGTTTTTT.

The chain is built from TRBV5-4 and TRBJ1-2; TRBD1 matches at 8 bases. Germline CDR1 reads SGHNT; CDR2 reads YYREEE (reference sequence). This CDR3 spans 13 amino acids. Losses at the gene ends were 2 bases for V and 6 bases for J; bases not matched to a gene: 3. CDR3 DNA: TGTGCCAGCAGCTTCGCAGGGGGCGATGGCTACACCTTC. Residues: CASSFAGGDGYTF.

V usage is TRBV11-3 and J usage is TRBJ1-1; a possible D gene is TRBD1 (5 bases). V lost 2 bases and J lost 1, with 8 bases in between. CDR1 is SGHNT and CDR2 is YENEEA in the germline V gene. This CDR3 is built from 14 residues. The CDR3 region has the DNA TGTGCCAGCAGCTTACAGGGAAAGAACACTGAAGCTTTCTTT. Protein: CASSLQGKNTEAFF. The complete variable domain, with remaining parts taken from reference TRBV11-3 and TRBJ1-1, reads EAGVVQSPRYKIIEKKQPVAFWCNPISGHNTLYWYLQNLGQGPELLIRYENEEAVDDSQLPKDRFSAERLKGVDSTLKIQPAELGDSAVYLCASSLQGKNTEAFFGQGTRLTVV.

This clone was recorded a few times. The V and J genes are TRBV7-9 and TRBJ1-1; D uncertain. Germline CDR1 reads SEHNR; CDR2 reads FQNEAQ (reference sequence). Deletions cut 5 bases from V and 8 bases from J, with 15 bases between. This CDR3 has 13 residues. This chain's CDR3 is CASSHRQSKEAFF. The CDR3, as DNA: TGTGCCAGCAGCCATCGACAATCTAAGGAAGCTTTCTTT. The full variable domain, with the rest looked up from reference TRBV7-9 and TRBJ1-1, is DTGVSQNPRHKITKRGQNVTFRCDPISEHNRLYWYRQTLGQGPEFLTYFQNEAQLEKSRLLSDRFSAERPKGSFSTLEIQRTEQGDSAMYLCASSHRQSKEAFFGQGTRLTVV.

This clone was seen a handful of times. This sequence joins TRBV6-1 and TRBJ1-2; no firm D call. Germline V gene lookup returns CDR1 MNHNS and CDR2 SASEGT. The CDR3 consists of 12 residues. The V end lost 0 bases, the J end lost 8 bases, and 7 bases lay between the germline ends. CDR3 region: CASSEAIAGYTF. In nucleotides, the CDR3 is TGTGCCAGCAGTGAAGCAATAGCGGGCTACACCTTC.

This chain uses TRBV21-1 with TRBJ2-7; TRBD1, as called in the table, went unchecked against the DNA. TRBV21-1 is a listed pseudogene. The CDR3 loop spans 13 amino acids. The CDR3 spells CASSTRDMLEQYF. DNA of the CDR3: TGTGCCAGCAGCACCCGGGACATGCTCGAGCAGTACTTC.